These T cell receptor beta chains were read from a single sample in a study of T cell responses to AZD1222 COVID-19 vaccine. The method was immunoSEQ multiplex PCR; TCRdb's version includes in-frame clones alone and lacks a portion of them. The sample consists of 150,000 to 200,000 clones, 90% to 95% of them appearing once. Source: peripheral blood, taken on day 0 of AZD1222 vaccination. Source of these receptors: an adult in good health. Each CDR3 is given with its conserved first and last residue. D genes are given only for firm matches. Not every row has a clone size; where given, it reads once, few, many or a size class.

J gene: TRBJ2-7
D gene: TRBD1
clone size: once
V gene: TRBV5-1
CDR3 DNA: TGCGCCAGCAGCTTGGGCAGGGGGCTGTACGAGCAGTACTTC
CDR3 protein: CASSLGRGLYEQYF

J gene: TRBJ1-5
D gene: .
clone size: .
V gene: TRBV2
CDR3 DNA: TGTGCCAGCAGGTCCTTAGAGGGGAATCAGCCCCAGCATTTT
CDR3 protein: CASRSLEGNQPQHF

J gene: TRBJ1-4
D gene: .
clone size: .
V gene: TRBV28
CDR3 DNA: TGTGCCAGCGGCCTCCTTAATCGGGCTGAAAAACTGTTTTTT
CDR3 protein: CASGLLNRAEKLFF

J gene: TRBJ1-2
D gene: .
clone size: .
V gene: TRBV11-2
CDR3 DNA: TGTGCCAGCAGCTTAGACCCAGAGGGTGGCTACACCTTC
CDR3 protein: CASSLDPEGGYTF

J gene: TRBJ2-6
D gene: .
clone size: .
V gene: TRBV3-1/TRBV3-2
CDR3 DNA: TGTGCCAGCAGTCACGGACAGGGAGGGAGGTCTGGGGCCAACGTCCTGACTTTC
CDR3 protein: CASSHGQGGRSGANVLTF

J gene: TRBJ1-2
D gene: .
clone size: .
V gene: TRBV28
CDR3 DNA: TGTGCCACCACGCCCGCCCCAGGGTTTGGCTACACCTTC
CDR3 protein: CATTPAPGFGYTF

J gene: TRBJ1-2
D gene: TRBD1
clone size: once
V gene: TRBV28
CDR3 DNA: TGTGCCAGCAGTTCCCGCGACAGGGGCCATGGCTACACCTTC
CDR3 protein: CASSSRDRGHGYTF

J gene: TRBJ2-4
D gene: .
clone size: .
V gene: TRBV18
CDR3 DNA: TGTGCCAGCTCACCTCCCAGGTCGGCCAAAAACATTCAGTACTTC
CDR3 protein: CASSPPRSAKNIQYF

J gene: TRBJ2-5
D gene: TRBD1
clone size: .
V gene: TRBV5-6
CDR3 DNA: TGTGCCAGCACCCCACTGAAGGGGGCGGTTTCTGAGACCCAGTACTTC
CDR3 protein: CASTPLKGAVSETQYF

J gene: TRBJ1-1
D gene: .
clone size: .
V gene: TRBV3-1/TRBV3-2
CDR3 DNA: TGTGCCAGCAGCCAAGTGGGGGTTGAAGCTTTCTTT
CDR3 protein: CASSQVGVEAFF

J gene: TRBJ1-2
D gene: .
clone size: .
V gene: TRBV5-5
CDR3 DNA: TGTGCCAGCAGCCCCAGGAGTAACTATGGCTACACCTTC
CDR3 protein: CASSPRSNYGYTF

J gene: TRBJ1-1
D gene: .
clone size: .
V gene: TRBV19
CDR3 DNA: TGTGCCAGTAGTATAGCCATGGGGAACACTGAAGCTTTCTTT
CDR3 protein: CASSIAMGNTEAFF

J gene: TRBJ2-1
D gene: .
clone size: once
V gene: TRBV19
CDR3 DNA: TGTGCCAGTAGCCCCGCCGGGGGTAGGCAGTACAATGAGCAGTTCTTC
CDR3 protein: CASSPAGGRQYNEQFF

J gene: TRBJ1-3
D gene: .
clone size: .
V gene: TRBV18
CDR3 DNA: TGTGCCAGCCGCGTCGGGAGCACTTCCACTACCATATATTTT
CDR3 protein: CASRVGSTSTTIYF

J gene: TRBJ2-3
D gene: .
clone size: .
V gene: TRBV12-3/TRBV12-4
CDR3 DNA: TGTGCCAGCAGTTTGGAGGGTACGCAGTATTTT
CDR3 protein: CASSLEGTQYF

J gene: TRBJ1-2
D gene: .
clone size: once
V gene: TRBV2
CDR3 DNA: TGTGCCAGAGACAGTAACTATGGCTACACCTTC
CDR3 protein: CARDSNYGYTF

J gene: TRBJ2-3
D gene: TRBD1
clone size: .
V gene: TRBV11-2
CDR3 DNA: TGTGCCAGCAGCTGGAGGACAGGGGGTAGCGCAGATACGCAGTATTTT
CDR3 protein: CASSWRTGGSADTQYF

J gene: TRBJ1-1
D gene: .
clone size: .
V gene: TRBV28
CDR3 DNA: TGTGCCAGCAAAAAAGAGGACCTCACTGAAGCTTTCTTT
CDR3 protein: CASKKEDLTEAFF

J gene: TRBJ1-2
D gene: TRBD1
clone size: .
V gene: TRBV19
CDR3 DNA: TGTGCCAGTAGTATGGGACAGGCTTCGGCCTACACCTTC
CDR3 protein: CASSMGQASAYTF

J gene: TRBJ2-7
D gene: TRBD1
clone size: once
V gene: TRBV5-6
CDR3 DNA: TGTGCCAGCAGCCGGGGACAGGGGTTATACGAGCAGTACTTC
CDR3 protein: CASSRGQGLYEQYF

J gene: TRBJ1-3
D gene: .
clone size: .
V gene: TRBV6-1
CDR3 DNA: TGTGCCAGCAGTGAGGGGACGGGTGGAAACACCATATATTTT
CDR3 protein: CASSEGTGGNTIYF

J gene: TRBJ1-1
D gene: .
clone size: .
V gene: TRBV7-9
CDR3 DNA: TGTGCCAGCAGCCGGGAGACCGAGGCTTTCTTT
CDR3 protein: CASSRETEAFF

J gene: TRBJ2-3
D gene: TRBD1
clone size: .
V gene: TRBV7-3
CDR3 DNA: TGTGCCAGCAAGTGGGACAGACACACAGATACGCAGTATTTT
CDR3 protein: CASKWDRHTDTQYF

J gene: TRBJ2-2
D gene: .
clone size: .
V gene: TRBV5-1
CDR3 DNA: TGCGCCAGCAGCTTAGGTCAGGTTCCCCTCACCGGGGAGCTGTTTTTT
CDR3 protein: CASSLGQVPLTGELFF

J gene: TRBJ1-6
D gene: TRBD1
clone size: .
V gene: TRBV5-5
CDR3 DNA: TGTGCCAGCAGCCCCGGGCAGGGGGTTGGGTCACCCCTCCACTTT
CDR3 protein: CASSPGQGVGSPLHF

J gene: TRBJ2-1
D gene: .
clone size: .
V gene: TRBV24-1
CDR3 DNA: TGTGCCACCAGTGAGCCTAACGACAATGAGCAGTTCTTC
CDR3 protein: CATSEPNDNEQFF

J gene: TRBJ1-2
D gene: .
clone size: once
V gene: TRBV28
CDR3 DNA: TGTGCCACCCAGCAGGGTAACTATGGCTACACCTTC
CDR3 protein: CATQQGNYGYTF

J gene: TRBJ1-1
D gene: .
clone size: .
V gene: TRBV3-1/TRBV3-2
CDR3 DNA: TGTGCCAGCAGCGCGAGGCCGAACACTGAAGCTTTCTTT
CDR3 protein: CASSARPNTEAFF

J gene: TRBJ2-1
D gene: TRBD2
clone size: .
V gene: TRBV2
CDR3 DNA: TGTGCCAGCAGTGTACTAGCGGGATTCGGGAATGAGCAGTTCTTC
CDR3 protein: CASSVLAGFGNEQFF

J gene: TRBJ2-3
D gene: .
clone size: .
V gene: TRBV5-1
CDR3 DNA: TGCGCCAGCAGCTTTGGGTCCATCCCTACCACAGATACGCAGTATTTT
CDR3 protein: CASSFGSIPTTDTQYF

J gene: TRBJ1-2
D gene: TRBD1
clone size: .
V gene: TRBV2
CDR3 DNA: TGTGCCAGCAGTGAAGGGCAGGGGGTAGTGGGCTACACCTTC
CDR3 protein: CASSEGQGVVGYTF

J gene: TRBJ2-7
D gene: .
clone size: once
V gene: TRBV5-5
CDR3 DNA: TGTGCCAGCAGCTTGGAGGGTGCCGCCTACGAGCAGTACTTC
CDR3 protein: CASSLEGAAYEQYF

J gene: TRBJ2-5
D gene: TRBD2
clone size: .
V gene: TRBV2
CDR3 DNA: TGTGCCGTCGGGGGGGGAGGAGAGACCCAGTACTTC
CDR3 protein: CAVGGGGETQYF

J gene: TRBJ1-4
D gene: .
clone size: .
V gene: TRBV5-1
CDR3 DNA: TGCGCCAGCAGCTTGGCCCCAGGGAGAAATGAAAAACTGTTTTTT
CDR3 protein: CASSLAPGRNEKLFF

J gene: TRBJ1-2
D gene: .
clone size: .
V gene: TRBV28
CDR3 DNA: TGTGCCACCGTTGGCAGAGGCTATGGCTACACCTTC
CDR3 protein: CATVGRGYGYTF

J gene: TRBJ1-1
D gene: .
clone size: .
V gene: TRBV18
CDR3 DNA: TGTGCCAGCTCCCCCGAGGGCGCGGCTTTCTTT
CDR3 protein: CASSPEGAAFF